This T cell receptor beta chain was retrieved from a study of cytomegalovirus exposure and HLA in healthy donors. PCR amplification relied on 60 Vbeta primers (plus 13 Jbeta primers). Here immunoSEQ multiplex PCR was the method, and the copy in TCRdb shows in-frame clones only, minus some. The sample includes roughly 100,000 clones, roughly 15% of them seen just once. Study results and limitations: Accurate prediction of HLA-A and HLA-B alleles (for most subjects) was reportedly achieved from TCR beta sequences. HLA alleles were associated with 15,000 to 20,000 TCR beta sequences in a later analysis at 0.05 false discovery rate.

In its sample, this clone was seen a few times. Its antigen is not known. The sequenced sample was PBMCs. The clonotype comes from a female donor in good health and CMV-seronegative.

The CDR3 DNA is TGTGCCAGCAGCTCCCGGGGGTTATCCTACGAGCAGTACTTC. Protein sequence: CASSSRGLSYEQYF. V gene TRBV7-2 combines with J gene TRBJ2-7, with D perhaps TRBD2 (6 bases). Per germline, CDR1 SGHTA and CDR2 FQGNSA. Trimming removed 4 bases from V and 1 base from J, with 11 bases in between. The CDR3 length is 14 residues.